This T cell receptor beta chain was recorded in a study of blood T cell repertoires in COVID-19. Authors' processing steps: From reference gene primer amplification, estimates of nucleated cell counts were derived. Repertoires were generated with immunoSEQ multiplex PCR, while TCRdb's copy carries only in-frame clones and drops some. That table furnishes V, J and clone size, whereas the DNA furnished D and trimming. The sample carries under 30,000 clones, approximately 88% recorded once. As regards this clone: One junction end does not reproduce the germline sequence, and a read error may be involved.

Germline CDR1 is SGHDT and CDR2 is YYEEEE. CDR3 length: 10 residues. The sequence was collected from a man at least 80 years old with active COVID-19. The sequencing sample was made of peripheral blood. This sequence joins TRBV5-6 and TRBJ1-2, with a possible D match to TRBD1 (5 bases). CDR3 DNA sequence: TGTGCCAGCAGCTTGTGGGGCCGGGCCTTC. This translates into CASSLWGRAF.